The present T cell receptor (beta chain) was sequenced within a study of shared clonotypes between healthy human individuals. The naive CD8 fraction comprised CD45RO-negative cells positively selected for CCR7 and excluded terminally differentiated effector memory CD45RA+ cells. Each subset's genomic DNA was shared equally among a number of immunoSEQ plates. TCRdb's table, derived via immunoSEQ multiplex PCR, lists solely in-frame clones and lacks some. The table records nearly 600,000 clones, around 95% of them present only once. The germline V gene has CDR1 MNHNS and CDR2 SASEGT. Between the trimmed V and J ends, which lost 9 bases and 6 bases, there was a span of 12 bases. The CDR3 consists of 12 residues.

The chain recombines TRBV6-1 with TRBJ1-5, with TRBD1 as a possible D gene (6 bases). Sequencing used naive CD8+ T cells sorted from blood. The sequence was collected from a woman in her 30s in good health. The chain's CDR3 is CASKQGTQPQHF. As DNA, the CDR3 is TGTGCCAGTAAACAGGGAACTCAGCCCCAGCATTTT.